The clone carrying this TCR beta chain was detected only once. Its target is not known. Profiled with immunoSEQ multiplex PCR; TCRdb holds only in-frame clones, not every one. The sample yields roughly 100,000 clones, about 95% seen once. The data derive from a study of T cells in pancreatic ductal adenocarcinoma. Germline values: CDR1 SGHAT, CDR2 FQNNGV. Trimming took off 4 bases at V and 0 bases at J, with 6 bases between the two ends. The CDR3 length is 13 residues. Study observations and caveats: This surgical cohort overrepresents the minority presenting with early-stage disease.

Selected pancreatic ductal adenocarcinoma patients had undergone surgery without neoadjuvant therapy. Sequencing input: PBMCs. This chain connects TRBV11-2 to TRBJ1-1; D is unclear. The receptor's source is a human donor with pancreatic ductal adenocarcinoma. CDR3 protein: CASSSQMNTEAFF. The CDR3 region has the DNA TGTGCCAGCAGCTCCCAGATGAACACTGAAGCTTTCTTT.